These 27 T cell receptor beta chains originate from one sample sequenced in a study of regulatory T cells in long-lasting Graves disease (dated by TCRdb to about 2021). The time point tag for this specimen amounts to: newly diagnosed GD, antithyroid drugs for less than 3 months. For both TCR sequencing and RNA sequencing, RNA was extracted from PBMCs in TRIzol. The method was multiplex PCR. Sequencing was performed on an Illumina HiSeq 4000. To build TCR beta libraries, CDR3 regions were amplified by Arm-PCR using iRepertoire HTBI primers. TCRdb reanalyzed the raw reads on its own, using fastp at Q25 for trimming and MiXCR for clone calling, and kept in-frame beta chains. One record per CDR3 amino acid sequence lists the most common genes and DNA. The sample table contains 300,000 to 400,000 distinct CDR3 sequences; only one count was recorded for 15% to 17% of them. The ten largest account for about a fifth of the sample.

The sample was peripheral blood mononuclear cells (PBMCs), taken at new diagnosis, from a patient treated with antithyroid drugs. These receptor sequences come from a female donor with Graves disease.

Ten or more counts support this clonotype. The chain has TRBV6-1 and TRBJ1-4; 11 bases are a match to TRBD1. V shed 6 bases and J 4 bases; nucleotides not matched to a gene: 10. The CDR3 runs 17 residues. From germline, CDR1 is MNHNS and CDR2 SASEGT. The CDR3, as DNA: TGTGCCAGCAGACCCAGAGGACAGGGGGCGGTTAATGAAAAACTGTTTTTT. Amino acid sequence: CASRPRGQGAVNEKLFF.

This clonotype occurred a few times. This sequence joins TRBV28 and TRBJ2-2, with a tentative D call TRBD2 (6 bases). CDR1 is MDHEN and CDR2 is SYDVKM in the germline V gene. V dropped 7 bases and J dropped 5 bases, with 14 bases sitting between them. This CDR3 spans 14 amino acids. CDR3 DNA: TGTGCCAGCACCGTCCCCGGGAGAACCGGGGAGCTGTTTTTT. The encoded protein is CASTVPGRTGELFF.

In this sample, this clonotype turned up many times. The chain has TRBV11-2 and TRBJ2-1, with no clear D. From germline, CDR1 is SGHAT and CDR2 FQNNGV. With 3 bases removed from V and 7 bases from J, the gap between germline ends came to 19 bases. This CDR3 is built from 16 residues. CDR3 residues: CASSLFRASHMNEQFF. The CDR3 DNA is TGTGCCAGCAGCTTGTTTAGGGCCTCCCACATGAATGAGCAGTTCTTC. Full variable domain (outside the CDR3, taken from reference TRBV11-2 and TRBJ2-1): EAGVAQSPRYKIIEKRQSVAFWCNPISGHATLYWYQQILGQGPKLLIQFQNNGVVDDSQLPKDRFSAERLKGVDSTLKIQPAKLEDSAVYLCASSLFRASHMNEQFFGPGTRLTVL.

In this sample, this clonotype turned up many times. The CDR3 bases are TGTGCCATCAGTGAGAGTAGCGGGAGGGTCTCCGAGCAGTACTTC. Residues: CAISESSGRVSEQYF. This sequence joins TRBV10-3 and TRBJ2-7; TRBD2 matches 11 bases. This CDR3 contains 15 residues. V lost 2 bases, J lost 6 bases, and 6 bases stayed unmatched. CDR1 is ENHRY, CDR2 SYGVKD, per germline.

This clonotype was picked up a small number of times. V is TRBV12-3 or TRBV12-4 and J is TRBJ2-3, with D perhaps matching TRBD2 (5 bases). The CDR3 has 14 amino acids. Trimming left V 4 bases short and J 0 bases short, with 8 bases between. CDR3 region: CASSWRGSTDTQYF. CDR3 nucleotide sequence: TGTGCCAGCAGTTGGAGAGGGAGCACAGATACGCAGTATTTT.

This clonotype was seen ten or more times. The J gene is TRBJ1-1, the V gene TRBV29-1, with 10 bases lining up with TRBD1. With 2 bases clipped from V and 6 bases from J, the junction kept 3 bases outside the gene matches. The CDR3 is 13 amino acids. In germline, CDR1 is SQVTM, CDR2 ANQGSEA. The CDR3 here is CSVELGQGAEAFF. As DNA, the CDR3 is TGCAGCGTTGAATTAGGACAGGGGGCTGAAGCTTTCTTT.

This clonotype was seen a few times. A much larger clone differs from this one at a single base, so this may be a read error. Since no conserved phenylalanine or tryptophan closes the CDR3, a read error is the likely cause. This sequence joins TRBV6-1 and TRBJ1-1, with TRBD1 matching 8 bases. Germline assignment: CDR1 MNHNS and CDR2 SASEGT. The CDR3 consists of 16 residues. The J segment lost 5 bases and the V segment lost 5 bases, leaving 13 bases of the junction unmatched. CDR3 DNA sequence: TGTGCCAGCAGTAACCCACCCTCTGACAGGGGAACTGAAGCTTTCTCT. Translating gives CASSNPPSDRGTEAFS.

J is TRBJ1-1 and V is TRBV6-2 or TRBV6-3; D is uncertain. Germline V gene sequence: CDR1 MNHEY, CDR2 SVGEGT. CDR3 length: 14 amino acids. V was shortened by 10 bases and J by 0 bases, with 15 bases between the two germline ends. In nucleotides, the CDR3 is TGTGCCACCGGGGAAATGGGGTTGAACACTGAAGCTTTCTTT. The encoded protein is CATGEMGLNTEAFF.

This clonotype has at least ten counts. The genes are TRBV5-1 and TRBJ2-7; 7 nucleotides line up with TRBD1. V lost 0 bases and J lost 3; bases outside the gene matches: 3. This CDR3 has 14 amino acids. The germline V gene has CDR1 SGHRS and CDR2 YFSETQ. The CDR3 DNA follows: TGCGCCAGCAGCTTGGAACAGGGGTTCTACGAGCAGTACTTC. Protein product: CASSLEQGFYEQYF. Full variable domain (rest looked up from reference TRBV5-1 and TRBJ2-7): KAGVTQTPRYLIKTRGQQVTLSCSPISGHRSVSWYQQTPGQGLQFLFEYFSETQRNKGNFPGRFSGRQFSNSRSEMNVSTLELGDSALYLCASSLEQGFYEQYFGPGTRLTVT.

In this sample, this clonotype turned up many times. This chain joins TRBV6-1 and TRBJ1-1, with D possibly matching TRBD1 (5 bases). The CDR3 length is 14 residues. CDR1 is MNHNS, CDR2 SASEGT, per germline. The V gene lost 6 bases and the J gene lost 5 bases, with 16 bases spanning the gap. CDR3 bases: TGTGCCAGCAGGGGCAGGGTGCGGGAAACTGAAGCTTTCTTT. Translation: CASRGRVRETEAFF.

This clonotype was observed a handful of times. This rearrangement joins TRBV11-2 to TRBJ1-2; no definite D call. Germline lookup yields CDR1 SGHAT and CDR2 FQNNGV. The CDR3 covers 17 residues. Trimming removed 7 bases at V and 4 bases at J, with 25 bases between. The CDR3 reads CASTVFPSGISSYGYTF. CDR3 DNA sequence: TGTGCCAGCACCGTTTTCCCTTCGGGAATCTCCTCCTATGGCTACACCTTC.

At least ten counts were recorded for this clonotype. The J gene is TRBJ2-7, the V gene TRBV10-3; no definite D call. Germline V gene sequence: CDR1 ENHRY, CDR2 SYGVKD. Trimming took off 7 bases at V and 2 bases at J, with 6 bases between the two ends. The CDR3 sequence is 11 residues long. The CDR3 nucleotides are TGTGCCATCACGGAAACCTACGAGCAGTACTTC. This translates into CAITETYEQYF.

About this clonotype itself: Just one base apart from a much larger clone, this may be a read error. This rearrangement joins TRBV12-3 or TRBV12-4 to TRBJ1-1; D perhaps matches TRBD1 (5 bases). V was trimmed by 6 bases and J by 0 bases, leaving 8 bases between them. This CDR3 is built from 13 residues. CDR3 DNA: TGTGCCAGCAGGGACAACATGAACACTGAAGCTTTCTTT. Translating gives CASRDNMNTEAFF.

The CDR3 sequence is CASSPVEVTGQYF. In DNA form, the CDR3 reads TGTGCCAGCAGCCCAGTGGAGGTCACGGGGCAGTACTTC. V and J are TRBV7-9 and TRBJ2-7; D might be TRBD2 (5 bases). CDR3 length: 13 residues. The germline gives CDR1 SEHNR, CDR2 FQNEAQ (reference sequence). Trimming cost V 5 bases and J 9 bases, with 17 bases left between them.

CDR3 coding DNA: TGTGCCAGCTCCCAGGCGAGCGCGAGCAATGAGCAGTTCTTC. Protein product: CASSQASASNEQFF. This sequence joins TRBV18 and TRBJ2-1; D not certain. V was cut by 6 bases and J by 6 bases, with 15 bases left in between. Germline V gives CDR1 KGHSH, CDR2 LQKENI. The CDR3 runs 14 residues.

At least ten counts were recorded for this clonotype. This rearrangement joins TRBV4-2 to TRBJ1-1; 8 nucleotides line up with TRBD1. This CDR3 is built from 13 residues. The germline CDR1 and CDR2 sequences are LGHNA and YNFKEQ. The junction had 3 bases not matched to a gene; V was cut back by 3 bases and J by 6 bases. Written as DNA, the CDR3 is TGTGCCAGCAGCCACCCAGGGGGCCCTGAAGCTTTCTTT. Translation: CASSHPGGPEAFF.

The chain combines TRBV24-1 with TRBJ2-1, with TRBD2 identical over 8 bases. V trimming: 3 bases; J trimming: 3 bases; junction bases outside the gene matches: 9. There are 17 residues in the CDR3. From germline, CDR1 is KGHDR and CDR2 SFDVKD. DNA for the CDR3: TGTGCCACCAGTGATCCCTCCGGGACTAGGAACTACAATGAGCAGTTCTTC. Translated, it gives CATSDPSGTRNYNEQFF.

A word on this clonotype: With only one base between it and a far larger clone, this is likely a read error. The V and J genes are TRBV7-2 and TRBJ2-3; 11 bases fit TRBD1. The J call may be wrong; the DNA end is better matched by TRBJ2-7. This CDR3 has 12 amino acids. Germline V gene lookup returns CDR1 SGHTA and CDR2 FQGNSA. CDR3 sequence (DNA): TGTGCCTGCAGTTGGGACAGGGGGGCGCAGTACTTC. As protein: CACSWDRGAQYF.

This clonotype was picked up many times. The CDR3 is CASSARTGTSFEQYF. As DNA, the CDR3 is TGTGCCAGCAGCGCCCGAACCGGGACTAGTTTCGAGCAGTACTTC. The V gene is TRBV9, the J gene TRBJ2-7; 8 bases map to TRBD2. In germline, CDR1 is SGDLS, CDR2 YYNGEE. Unmatched junction bases numbered 11, after V lost 3 bases and J lost 6 bases. The CDR3 has 15 amino acids.

This clonotype was seen ten or more times. This chain connects TRBV19 to TRBJ2-1; D not resolved. Trimming removed 3 bases from V and 5 bases from J, with 17 bases in between. The CDR3 sequence is 16 residues long. Germline lookup yields CDR1 LNHDA and CDR2 SQIVND (reference sequence). CDR3 sequence: CASSIVAALGNNEQFF. The CDR3 DNA follows: TGTGCCAGTAGTATCGTGGCGGCCCTGGGGAACAATGAGCAGTTCTTC.

The chain recombines TRBV5-8 with TRBJ2-2; no clear D gene. Germline V gives CDR1 SGHTS, CDR2 YDEGEE. Between the trimmed V and J ends, which lost 0 bases and 5 bases, there was a span of 8 bases. The CDR3 runs to 14 residues. The CDR3 protein is CASSLVKETGELFF. The DNA for the CDR3 is TGTGCCAGCAGCTTGGTTAAGGAAACCGGGGAGCTGTTTTTT. The full variable domain, with the rest looked up from reference TRBV5-8 and TRBJ2-2, is EAGVTQSPTHLIKTRGQQATLRCSPISGHTSVYWYQQALGLGLQFLLWYDEGEERNRGNFPPRFSGRQFPNYSSELNVNALELEDSALYLCASSLVKETGELFFGEGSRLTVL.

This clonotype was seen more than once but under ten times. The chain joins TRBV25-1 to TRBJ2-1; 7 bases match TRBD2. V trimming: 0 bases; J trimming: 6 bases; junction bases outside the gene matches: 11. CDR1 and CDR2 from the germline V gene are MGHDK and SYGVNS. The CDR3 runs 17 residues. CDR3 residues: CASSEYYNLWGGNEQFF. The CDR3 region has the DNA TGTGCCAGCAGTGAATATTATAACCTTTGGGGGGGCAATGAGCAGTTCTTC.

This clonotype was seen repeatedly, ten times or more. The DNA of the CDR3 is TGTGCCAGCATCCCCACCAACGCAGAATACACAGATACGCAGTATTTT. The encoded protein is CASIPTNAEYTDTQYF. V and J are TRBV28 and TRBJ2-3; D unresolved. Germline V gene lookup returns CDR1 MDHEN and CDR2 SYDVKM. The CDR3 is 16 residues long. Trimming shortened V by 7 bases and J by 2 bases, and 19 bases separated the two germline ends.

This clonotype was seen only a few times. At one end, the junction sequence differs from germline, possibly due to a read error. The chain joins TRBV7-2 to TRBJ2-7; perhaps D is TRBD1 or TRBD2 (5 bases each). There are 13 residues in the CDR3. Germline V gene sequence: CDR1 SGHTA, CDR2 FQGNSA. The CDR3: CASKGSPSYEQCF. The CDR3 DNA follows: TGTGCCAGCAAGGGGAGTCCCTCCTACGAGCAGTGCTTC.

CDR3 amino acids: CASSGSGLAGAYEQYF. The CDR3 DNA sequence: TGTGCCAGCAGTGGATCCGGACTAGCGGGAGCCTACGAGCAGTACTTC. The chain employs TRBV6-1 and TRBJ2-7, with 13 bases fitting TRBD2. The V segment lost 4 bases and the J segment 2 bases; nucleotides outside the gene matches: 5. The CDR3 covers 16 residues. CDR1 MNHNS and CDR2 SASEGT come from the germline V gene.

This clonotype was counted only a few times. The V and J genes are TRBV29-1 and TRBJ1-2; no firm D call. There are 13 residues in the CDR3. Germline CDR1 SQVTM, CDR2 ANQGSEA. V lost 0 bases and J 3 bases, leaving 8 bases between the germline ends. CDR3 protein: CSVEEPQDYGYTF. The CDR3 bases are TGCAGCGTTGAAGAGCCCCAAGACTATGGCTACACCTTC.

V and J are TRBV27 and TRBJ2-4; perhaps TRBD1 as D (6 bases). This CDR3 spans 16 amino acids. Trimming removed 6 bases from V and 0 bases from J, with 15 bases in between. Germline V gene sequence: CDR1 MNHEY, CDR2 SMNVEV (reference sequence). The CDR3 bases are TGTGCCAGCAGGGCGACAGGATACCTAGCCAAAAACATTCAGTACTTC. It encodes CASRATGYLAKNIQYF.